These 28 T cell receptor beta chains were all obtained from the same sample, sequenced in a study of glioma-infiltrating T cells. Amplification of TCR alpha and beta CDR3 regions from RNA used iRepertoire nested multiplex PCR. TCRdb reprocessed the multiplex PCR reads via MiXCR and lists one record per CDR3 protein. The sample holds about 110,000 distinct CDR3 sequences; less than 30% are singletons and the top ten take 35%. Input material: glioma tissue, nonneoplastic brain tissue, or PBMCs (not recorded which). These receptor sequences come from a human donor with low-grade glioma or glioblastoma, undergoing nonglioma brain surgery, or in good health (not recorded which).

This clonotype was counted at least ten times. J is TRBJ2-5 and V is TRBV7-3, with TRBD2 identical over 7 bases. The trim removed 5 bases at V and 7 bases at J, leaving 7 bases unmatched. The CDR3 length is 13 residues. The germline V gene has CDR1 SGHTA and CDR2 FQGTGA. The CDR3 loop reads CASSPGLEGTQYF. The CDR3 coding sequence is TGTGCCAGCAGCCCTGGACTAGAAGGGACCCAGTACTTC.

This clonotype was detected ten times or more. CDR3 protein: CASSQDIQYTEAFF. CDR3 in DNA: TGTGCCAGCAGCCAAGATATTCAGTACACTGAAGCTTTCTTT. The chain couples TRBV14 to TRBJ1-1; D is uncertain. Germline V gives CDR1 SGHDN, CDR2 FVKESK. This CDR3 contains 14 residues. V was trimmed by 0 bases and J by 3 bases, leaving 8 bases between them.

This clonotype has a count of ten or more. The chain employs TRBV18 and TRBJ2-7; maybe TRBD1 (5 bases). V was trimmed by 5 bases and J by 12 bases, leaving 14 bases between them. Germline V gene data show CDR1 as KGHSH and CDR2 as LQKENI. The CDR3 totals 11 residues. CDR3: CASSTPGYPYF. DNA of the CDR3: TGTGCCAGCTCAACGCCAGGGTATCCGTACTTC.

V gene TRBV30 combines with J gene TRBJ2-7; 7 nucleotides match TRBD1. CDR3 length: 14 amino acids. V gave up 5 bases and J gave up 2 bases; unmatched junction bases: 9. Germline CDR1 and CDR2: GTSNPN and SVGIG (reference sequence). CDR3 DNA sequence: TGTGCCTGGGAGACCCGGGACAGACCCTACGAGCAGTACTTC. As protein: CAWETRDRPYEQYF.

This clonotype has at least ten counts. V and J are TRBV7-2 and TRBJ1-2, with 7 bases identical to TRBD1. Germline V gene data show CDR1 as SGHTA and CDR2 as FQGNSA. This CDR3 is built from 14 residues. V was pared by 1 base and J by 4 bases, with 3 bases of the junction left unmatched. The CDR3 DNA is TGTGCCAGCAGCTTAGACAGGGGAGCCTATGGCTACACCTTC. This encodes CASSLDRGAYGYTF.

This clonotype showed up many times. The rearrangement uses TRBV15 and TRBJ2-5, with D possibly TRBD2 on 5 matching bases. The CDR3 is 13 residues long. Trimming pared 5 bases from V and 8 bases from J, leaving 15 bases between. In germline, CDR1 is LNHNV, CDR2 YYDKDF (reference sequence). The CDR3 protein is CATSDFGGPTQYF. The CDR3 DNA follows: TGTGCCACCAGCGATTTCGGAGGTCCCACCCAGTACTTC. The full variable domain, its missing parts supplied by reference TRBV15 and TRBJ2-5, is DAMVIQNPRYQVTQFGKPVTLSCSQTLNHNVMYWYQQKSSQAPKLLFHYYDKDFNNEADTPDNFQSRRPNTSFCFLDIRSPGLGDTAMYLCATSDFGGPTQYFGPGTRLLVL.

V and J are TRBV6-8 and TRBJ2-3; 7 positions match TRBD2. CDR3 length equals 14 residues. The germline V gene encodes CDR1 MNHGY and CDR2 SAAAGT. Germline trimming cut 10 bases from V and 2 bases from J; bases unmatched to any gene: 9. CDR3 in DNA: TGTGCCACCTTCCTAGCGGTGCACACAGATACGCAGTATTTT. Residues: CATFLAVHTDTQYF.

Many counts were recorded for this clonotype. The CDR3 sequence: CSVGELEETQYF. In nucleotides, the CDR3 is TGCAGCGTTGGGGAATTGGAAGAGACCCAGTACTTC. The chain has TRBV29-1 and TRBJ2-5; D not certain. Trimming pared 4 bases from V and 3 bases from J, leaving 9 bases between. CDR1 and CDR2 from the germline V gene are SQVTM and ANQGSEA. This CDR3 is 12 amino acids long.

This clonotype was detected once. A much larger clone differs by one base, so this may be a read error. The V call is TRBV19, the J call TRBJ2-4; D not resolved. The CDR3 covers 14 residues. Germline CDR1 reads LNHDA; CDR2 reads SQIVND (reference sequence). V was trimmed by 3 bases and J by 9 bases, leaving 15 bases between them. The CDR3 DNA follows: TGTGCCAGTAGTATCCGAGAGCCTGGAGTCATTCAGTACTTC. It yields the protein CASSIREPGVIQYF.

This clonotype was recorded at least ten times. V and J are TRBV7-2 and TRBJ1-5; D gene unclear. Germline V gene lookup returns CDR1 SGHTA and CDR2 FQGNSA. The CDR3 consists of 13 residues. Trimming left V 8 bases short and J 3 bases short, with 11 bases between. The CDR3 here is CASGGGPNQPQHF. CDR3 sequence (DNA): TGTGCCAGCGGCGGTGGCCCCAATCAGCCCCAGCATTTT.

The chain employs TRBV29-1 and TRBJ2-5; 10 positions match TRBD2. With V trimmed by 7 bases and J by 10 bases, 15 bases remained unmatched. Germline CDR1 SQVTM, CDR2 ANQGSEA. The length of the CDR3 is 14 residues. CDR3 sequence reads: CSAIPVSGGENQYF. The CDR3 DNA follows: TGCAGCGCTATCCCCGTGAGCGGGGGGGAAAACCAGTACTTC.

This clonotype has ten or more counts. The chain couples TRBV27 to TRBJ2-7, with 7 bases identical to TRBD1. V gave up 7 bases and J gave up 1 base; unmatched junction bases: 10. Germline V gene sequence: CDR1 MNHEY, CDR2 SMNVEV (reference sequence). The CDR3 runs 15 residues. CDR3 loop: CASTFSGTESYEQYF. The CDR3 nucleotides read TGTGCCAGCACCTTTTCCGGGACAGAGTCCTACGAGCAGTACTTC.

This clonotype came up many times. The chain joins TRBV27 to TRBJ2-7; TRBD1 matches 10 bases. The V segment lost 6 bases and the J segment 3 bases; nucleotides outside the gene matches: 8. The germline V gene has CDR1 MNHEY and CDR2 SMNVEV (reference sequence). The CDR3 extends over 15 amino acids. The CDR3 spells CASRTDRGPIYEQYF. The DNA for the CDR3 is TGTGCCAGCAGGACCGACAGGGGGCCGATCTACGAGCAGTACTTC.

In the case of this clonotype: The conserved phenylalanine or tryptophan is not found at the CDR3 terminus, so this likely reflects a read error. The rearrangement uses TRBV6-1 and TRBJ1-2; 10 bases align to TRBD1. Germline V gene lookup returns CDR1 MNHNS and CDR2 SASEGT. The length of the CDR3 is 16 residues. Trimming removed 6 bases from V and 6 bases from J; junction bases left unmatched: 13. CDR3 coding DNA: TGTGCCAGCAGGACCGGGACAGGGGACAGGCGGGATGGCTACACCCTC. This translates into CASRTGTGDRRDGYTL.

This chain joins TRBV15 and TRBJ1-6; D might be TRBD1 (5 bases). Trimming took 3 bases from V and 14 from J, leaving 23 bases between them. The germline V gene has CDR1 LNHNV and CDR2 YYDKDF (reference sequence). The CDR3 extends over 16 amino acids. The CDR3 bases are TGTGCCACCAGCAGTTACCTGGACACATCCCTTTCGTCCCTCCACTTT. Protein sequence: CATSSYLDTSLSSLHF.

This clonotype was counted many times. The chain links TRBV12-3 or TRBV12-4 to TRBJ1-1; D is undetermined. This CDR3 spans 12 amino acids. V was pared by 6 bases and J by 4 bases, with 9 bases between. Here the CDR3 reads CASRRVGTEAFF. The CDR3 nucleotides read TGTGCCAGCAGGAGGGTGGGCACTGAAGCTTTCTTT.

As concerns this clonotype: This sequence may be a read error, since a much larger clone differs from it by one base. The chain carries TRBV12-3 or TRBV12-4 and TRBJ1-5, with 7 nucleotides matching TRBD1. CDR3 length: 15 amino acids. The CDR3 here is CAGSLALAGGQPQHF. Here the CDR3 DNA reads TGTGCCGGCAGTTTAGCGCTGGCAGGGGGACAGCCCCAGCATTTT.

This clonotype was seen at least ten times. CDR3 bases: TGTGCCAGCAGTTTAAACCCCCTGACCACAGATACGCAGTATTTT. It yields the protein CASSLNPLTTDTQYF. V is TRBV12-3 or TRBV12-4 and J is TRBJ2-3; D unresolved. The CDR3 spans 15 residues. Between the trimmed V and J ends, which lost 2 bases and 2 bases, there was a span of 11 bases.

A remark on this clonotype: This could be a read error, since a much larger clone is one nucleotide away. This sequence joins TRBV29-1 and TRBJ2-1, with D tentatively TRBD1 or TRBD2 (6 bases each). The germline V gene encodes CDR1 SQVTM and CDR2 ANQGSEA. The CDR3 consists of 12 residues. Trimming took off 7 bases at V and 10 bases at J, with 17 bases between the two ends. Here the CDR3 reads CSAKGGGREQFF. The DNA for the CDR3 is TGCAGCGCAAAGGGGGGAGGTCGCGAGCAGTTCTTC.

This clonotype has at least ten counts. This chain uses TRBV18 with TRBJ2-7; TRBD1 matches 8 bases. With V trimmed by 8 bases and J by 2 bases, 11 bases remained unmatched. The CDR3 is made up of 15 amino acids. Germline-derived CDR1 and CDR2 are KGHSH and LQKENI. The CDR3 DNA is TGTGCCAGCGATCGGACCGGGACAGGAACCTACGAGCAGTACTTC. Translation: CASDRTGTGTYEQYF.

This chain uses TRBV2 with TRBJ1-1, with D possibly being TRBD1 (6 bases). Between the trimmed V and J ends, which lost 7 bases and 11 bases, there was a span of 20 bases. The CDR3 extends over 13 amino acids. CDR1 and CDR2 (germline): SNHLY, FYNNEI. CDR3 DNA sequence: TGTGCCAGCACCCCCCGGGACATCTCTCCTGCTTTCTTT. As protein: CASTPRDISPAFF.

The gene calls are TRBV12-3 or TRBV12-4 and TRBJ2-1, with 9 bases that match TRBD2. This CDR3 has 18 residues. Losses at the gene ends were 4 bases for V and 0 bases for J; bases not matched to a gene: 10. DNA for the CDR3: TGTGCCAGCAGTTCAAGCCTAGCGGGGCCAAGCTCCTACAATGAGCAGTTCTTC. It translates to CASSSSLAGPSSYNEQFF.

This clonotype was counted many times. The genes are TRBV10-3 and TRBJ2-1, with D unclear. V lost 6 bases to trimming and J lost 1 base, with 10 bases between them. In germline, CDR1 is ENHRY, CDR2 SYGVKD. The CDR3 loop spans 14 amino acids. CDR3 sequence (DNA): TGTGCCATCAGCCCCGGTGGTTCCTACAATGAGCAGTTCTTC. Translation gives CAISPGGSYNEQFF.

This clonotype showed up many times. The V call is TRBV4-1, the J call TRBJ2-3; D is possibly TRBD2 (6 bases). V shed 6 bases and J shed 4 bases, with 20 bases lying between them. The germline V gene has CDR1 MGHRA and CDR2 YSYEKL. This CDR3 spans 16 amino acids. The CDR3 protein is CASRPIAGPVADTQYF. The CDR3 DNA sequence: TGCGCCAGCAGACCCATCGCGGGACCGGTGGCAGATACGCAGTATTTT.

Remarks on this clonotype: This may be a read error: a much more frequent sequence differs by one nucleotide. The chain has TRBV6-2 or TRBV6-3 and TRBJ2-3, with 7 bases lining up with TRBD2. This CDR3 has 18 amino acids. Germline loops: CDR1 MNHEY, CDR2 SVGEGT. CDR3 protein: CASSQTSGSGVWVDKQYF. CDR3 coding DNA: TGTGCCAGCAGCCAAACTAGTGGGAGCGGGGTTTGGGTTGATAAGCAGTATTTT.

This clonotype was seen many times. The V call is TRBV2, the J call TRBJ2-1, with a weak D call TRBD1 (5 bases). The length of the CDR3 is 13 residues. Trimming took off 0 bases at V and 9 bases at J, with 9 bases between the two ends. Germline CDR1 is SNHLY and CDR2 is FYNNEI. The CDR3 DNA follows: TGTGCCAGCAGTGAAGCGCTTAGGGGTGAGCAGTTCTTC. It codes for CASSEALRGEQFF.

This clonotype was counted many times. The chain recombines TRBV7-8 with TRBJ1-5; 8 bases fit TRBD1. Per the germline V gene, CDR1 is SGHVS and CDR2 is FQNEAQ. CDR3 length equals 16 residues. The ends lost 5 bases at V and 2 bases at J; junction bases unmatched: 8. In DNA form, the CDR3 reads TGTGCCAGCAGCCTGGACAGGGCGCGGGGCAATCAGCCCCAGCATTTT. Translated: CASSLDRARGNQPQHF.

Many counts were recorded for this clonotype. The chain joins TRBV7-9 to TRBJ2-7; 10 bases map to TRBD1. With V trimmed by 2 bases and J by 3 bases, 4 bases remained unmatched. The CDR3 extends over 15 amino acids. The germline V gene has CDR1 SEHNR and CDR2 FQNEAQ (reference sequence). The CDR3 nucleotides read TGTGCCAGCAGCTTATGGGACAGGGGAAACTACGAGCAGTACTTC. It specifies CASSLWDRGNYEQYF.